This passage covers 17 T cell receptor beta chains from one sample sequenced in a study of cytotoxic CD8 clonotypes in ibrutinib-treated CLL. This table comes from immunoSEQ multiplex PCR, and its TCRdb copy is limited to in-frame clones, with some not included. The sample has 150,000 or so clones, approximately 80% seen once. Sequencing was performed on PBMCs, taken after 36 months of ibrutinib treatment. These receptors originate from a human donor with chronic lymphocytic leukemia.

Worth noting for this clone: A junction end diverges from the germline sequence, so it may reflect a read error. The genes are TRBV6-1 and TRBJ2-6, with 8 bases identical to TRBD1. Germline assignment: CDR1 MNHNS and CDR2 SASEGT. This CDR3 region has 13 residues. CDR3 sequence (DNA): TGTGCCAGCAGACCACAGGGGGTCAACGTCCTGACTTTC. This translates into CASRPQGVNVLTF.

This chain uses TRBV19 with TRBJ2-6, with a tentative D call TRBD1 (6 bases). Germline V gene data show CDR1 as LNHDA and CDR2 as SQIVND (reference sequence). Trimming took off 5 bases at V and 2 bases at J, with 10 bases between the two ends. CDR3 length equals 15 residues. CDR3 DNA: TGTGCCAGTAGTGGTAACAGGGCTGGGGCCAACGTCCTGACTTTC. Translation: CASSGNRAGANVLTF.

The V gene is TRBV5-1, the J gene TRBJ2-5; 9 positions agree with TRBD1. V was clipped by 4 bases and J by 0 bases; unmatched bases: 4. The CDR3 runs to 15 residues. The germline V gene encodes CDR1 SGHRS and CDR2 YFSETQ. This CDR3 is CASSPDRGYQETQYF. CDR3 DNA: TGCGCCAGCAGCCCCGACAGGGGGTACCAAGAGACCCAGTACTTC.

V is TRBV15 and J is TRBJ1-5; no definite D call. CDR3 length equals 14 residues. Between the trimmed V and J ends, which lost 5 bases and 2 bases, there was a span of 10 bases. The germline V gene has CDR1 LNHNV and CDR2 YYDKDF (reference sequence). This CDR3 reads CATSAKLGNQPQHF. CDR3 DNA: TGTGCCACCAGCGCTAAGTTGGGCAATCAGCCCCAGCATTTT. Variable domain in full (rest from reference TRBV15 and TRBJ1-5): DAMVIQNPRYQVTQFGKPVTLSCSQTLNHNVMYWYQQKSSQAPKLLFHYYDKDFNNEADTPDNFQSRRPNTSFCFLDIRSPGLGDTAMYLCATSAKLGNQPQHFGDGTRLSIL.

The chain combines TRBV6-1 with TRBJ2-5; D might be TRBD2 (7 bases). Germline V gene data show CDR1 as MNHNS and CDR2 as SASEGT. The CDR3 is 13 residues long. V was trimmed by 7 bases and J by 5 bases, leaving 14 bases between them. The CDR3 loop reads CASIWGGLETQYF. CDR3 bases: TGTGCCAGCATATGGGGGGGCCTGGAGACCCAGTACTTC.

The chain employs TRBV18 and TRBJ2-1, with D possibly being TRBD2 (5 bases). Germline V lookup: CDR1 KGHSH, CDR2 LQKENI. Trimming pared 4 bases from V and 6 bases from J, leaving 13 bases between. CDR3 length equals 14 residues. The CDR3 DNA sequence: TGTGCCAGCTCACTCGGGGTAGTAGGCAATGAGCAGTTCTTC. This gives the protein CASSLGVVGNEQFF.

The chain joins TRBV7-9 to TRBJ2-1, with a weak D call TRBD2 (5 bases). Trimming left V 2 bases short and J 2 bases short, with 7 bases between. Germline-derived CDR1 and CDR2 are SEHNR and FQNEAQ (reference sequence). The CDR3 loop spans 14 amino acids. The CDR3: CASSLTGTYNEQFF. CDR3 nucleotide sequence: TGTGCCAGCAGCTTAACCGGGACCTACAATGAGCAGTTCTTC.

This chain links TRBV2 with TRBJ2-1, with 12 positions matching TRBD2. The junction had 9 bases not matched to a gene; V was cut back by 6 bases and J by 9 bases. There are 15 residues in the CDR3. Germline V gene sequence: CDR1 SNHLY, CDR2 FYNNEI. CDR3 sequence: CASRKLAGGGGEQFF. Written as DNA, the CDR3 is TGTGCCAGCAGGAAACTAGCGGGGGGCGGCGGTGAGCAGTTCTTC.

With regard to this clone: Other DNA sequences in this specimen translate into the identical CDR3. The chain couples TRBV5-1 to TRBJ2-7; D not certain. CDR3 length: 13 residues. The germline V gene encodes CDR1 SGHRS and CDR2 YFSETQ. V was clipped by 0 bases and J by 1 base, with 5 bases between them. Here the CDR3 DNA reads TGCGCCAGCAGCTTGGGGCAGTCCTACGAGCAGTACTTC. Its translation is CASSLGQSYEQYF.

This clone was seen only a few times. This chain connects TRBV2 to TRBJ1-1, with a tentative D call TRBD1 (6 bases). The CDR3 loop spans 13 amino acids. Germline CDR1 SNHLY, CDR2 FYNNEI. V lost 6 bases and J 3 bases, leaving 11 bases between the germline ends. CDR3 region: CASRTGLDTEAFF. The CDR3 DNA reads TGTGCCAGCAGAACAGGGCTGGACACTGAAGCTTTCTTT.

This sequence joins TRBV27 and TRBJ2-7, with 10 bases identical to TRBD2. V lost 5 bases to trimming and J lost 4 bases; unmatched junction nucleotides: 8. Germline loops: CDR1 MNHEY, CDR2 SMNVEV (reference sequence). The CDR3 contains 15 residues. The CDR3 loop reads CASSTLAGVRYEQYF. The CDR3 DNA reads TGTGCCAGCAGTACGCTAGCGGGAGTGCGATACGAGCAGTACTTC.

The chain employs TRBV10-3 and TRBJ1-2, with 10 positions matching TRBD1. Germline CDR1 is ENHRY and CDR2 is SYGVKD. The CDR3 consists of 14 residues. V lost 4 bases to trimming and J lost 4 bases; unmatched junction nucleotides: 3. CDR3 sequence: CAISVDRGTYGYTF. CDR3 sequence (DNA): TGTGCCATCAGTGTGGACAGGGGGACCTATGGCTACACCTTC.

The rearrangement joins TRBV5-1 to TRBJ2-1, with D possibly TRBD1 on 5 matching bases. Germline V gene data show CDR1 as SGHRS and CDR2 as YFSETQ. Trimming pared 4 bases from V and 7 bases from J, leaving 9 bases between. This CDR3 contains 12 residues. CDR3 sequence reads: CASSTKGNEQFF. The CDR3 nucleotides read TGCGCCAGCAGCACAAAGGGGAATGAGCAGTTCTTC.

This chain links TRBV28 with TRBJ2-6, with a weak D call TRBD2 (5 bases). Trimming removed 1 base at V and 0 bases at J, with 7 bases between. The CDR3 runs to 16 residues. Germline V lookup: CDR1 MDHEN, CDR2 SYDVKM. The CDR3 region has the DNA TGTGCCAGCAGTTTATACGGGGTCTCTGGGGCCAACGTCCTGACTTTC. Translating gives CASSLYGVSGANVLTF.

This clone was observed once. This sequence joins TRBV9 and TRBJ1-2; TRBD1 is a possible D gene (6 bases). CDR1 and CDR2 (germline): SGDLS, YYNGEE. The CDR3 spans 17 residues. The ends were cut back, 0 bases at V and 1 base at J, with 16 bases in the middle. As DNA, the CDR3 is TGTGCCAGCAGCGTAGCGGGTCAAGGGGGGTTTAACTATGGCTACACCTTC. It codes for CASSVAGQGGFNYGYTF.

CDR3: CSPWRHLTDTQYF. CDR3 DNA: TGCAGCCCATGGAGGCACCTCACAGATACGCAGTATTTT. This chain connects TRBV29-1 to TRBJ2-3, with a weak D call TRBD2 (5 bases). The length of the CDR3 is 13 residues. Trimming shortened V by 8 bases and J by 2 bases, and 14 bases separated the two germline ends. Germline CDR1 and CDR2: SQVTM and ANQGSEA.

The J gene is TRBJ2-7, the V gene TRBV19; D is unresolved. Per the germline V gene, CDR1 is LNHDA and CDR2 is SQIVND (reference sequence). Trimming removed 8 bases at V and 6 bases at J, with 14 bases between. The CDR3 extends over 12 amino acids. The CDR3 sequence is CASPGHMSEQYF. CDR3 sequence (DNA): TGTGCCAGTCCAGGTCACATGAGCGAGCAGTACTTC. Using reference TRBV19 and TRBJ2-7 for the parts outside the CDR3, the full variable domain is DGGITQSPKYLFRKEGQNVTLSCEQNLNHDAMYWYRQDPGQGLRLIYYSQIVNDFQKGDIAEGYSVSREKKESFPLTVTSAQKNPTAFYLCASPGHMSEQYFGPGTRLTVT.